Described below is a single T cell receptor beta chain sequence and its context. Its antigen specificity is not known. No per-base quality is available; no much larger clone lies one base away. The CDR3 sequence holds 15 residues, the cysteine and phenylalanine included. The entry retains the CDR3 DNA only, 45 bases that are in frame from base 1. After removal of 5 bases from V and 1 base from J, the junction retains 5 bases not matched to a gene. The germline V gene encodes CDR1 SGHRS and CDR2 YFSETQ. This entry belongs to a study of OX40 agonist ivuxolimab in advanced cancers. General notes on the study: Ivuxolimab was an agonistic, fully human IgG2 monoclonal antibody directed against OX40 (CD134), a costimulatory receptor. Prior anti-PD-1, anti-PD-L1 or anti-CTLA-4 therapy was permitted, and checkpoint inhibitors had been received by less than 45% of dose-escalation patients. A male proportion of under 85% and a mean age of 60 years, ranging from 23 to 79, were recorded for the dose-escalation cohort. Of the approximately 50 patients in dose escalation, about 20 had hepatocellular carcinoma, roughly 15 had melanoma, 9 had renal cell carcinoma and 9 had head and neck cancer. Three dose-escalation patients achieved partial responses, one with hepatocellular carcinoma and two with cutaneous melanoma. Intravenous ivuxolimab was administered to patients every 2 weeks at six dose levels: 0.01, 0.1, 0.3, 1.5, 3 and 10 mg/kg. The monotherapy dose-escalation portion (N of about 50 patients) of the phase I ivuxolimab trial is reported in the paper. Peripheral TCRbeta sequencing was intended to test whether TCR sequence diversity was altered and clonal T-cell expansion was caused by ivuxolimab.

Overall study results and their limits: Low levels of normalized T-cell clonal expansion were also seen in some patients who did not respond. At doses of 0.1 to 3.0 mg/kg, clonal expansion of both CD4+ and CD8+ T cells in blood was seen between baseline and week 6. Which antigens the clonally expanded peripheral T cells were specific for was not determined. After ivuxolimab, more expanded clones were found on average in CD8+ T cells than in CD4+ T cells. Partial responders in the 0.1-3.0 mg/kg groups had among the lowest normalized peripheral clonal expansion, especially among CD8+ T cells.

The trial excluded patients who had a history of autoimmune disease or were on systemic immunosuppression. Peripheral blood for TCR sequencing was drawn from every dose cohort at baseline, at cycle 4 day 1 and at cycle 7 day 1. The samples were taken from a phase I, first-in-human, multicenter, open-label dose-escalation trial of ivuxolimab. Adults with locally advanced or metastatic melanoma, renal cell carcinoma, hepatocellular carcinoma or head and neck squamous cell carcinoma were enrolled in the trial. Before TCR sequencing, CD4+ T cells and CD8+ T cells from peripheral blood were sorted into separate populations. For sequencing of the TCRbeta CDR3 region, genomic DNA was extracted from the sorted cells. TCRbeta CDR3 regions were sequenced using the immunoSEQ Assay. Drawn from immuneACCESS, this table holds only the in-frame rearrangements with V and J called that TCRdb kept. Clones are partly lost; checked studies trace under half to an unresolved V gene and leave the rest unexplained. This sample holds approximately 100,000 clones; around 80% were observed only once. Roughly 5.4% of the sample rests with the top ten.

This TCR came from an adult with an advanced solid tumor such as melanoma, head and neck, liver or kidney cancer. This specimen was CD4+ or CD8+ T cells sorted from blood, taken in a trial of the OX40 agonist ivuxolimab. Recombination joined TRBV5-1 with TRBJ2-3, with 9 bases aligning to TRBD2. The CDR3: CASSGGGAGTDTQYF. Read as DNA, the sequence is TGCGCCAGCAGTGGCGGGGGGGCTGGCACAGATACGCAGTATTTT.